This T cell receptor (beta chain) was sequenced in a study of molecular identifiers for immune sequencing clone quantification. Study observations and caveats: Over 97% of effector molecules, yet under 1% of naive-cell molecules, were held by clones above 20 RNA copies. Highly expanded clone sizes could be underestimated by identical TCR molecules sharing a barcode.

V was pared by 6 bases and J by 0 bases, with 6 bases between. There are 12 residues in the CDR3. Bulk TCR library preparation followed previously described methods with listed TCR primers. Using its own MiXCR run on the PCR reads, TCRdb lists one record per CDR3 protein. The data show tens of thousands of distinct CDR3 sequences, approximately 23% seen once. With regard to this clonotype: Its antigen is currently unknown.

The origin of this receptor is a human donor in good health. Some libraries in this study had Jurkat cell RNA spiked in. This chain links TRBV12-3 or TRBV12-4 with TRBJ2-7; D is undetermined. Sequencing was carried out using naive CD8+ T cells from blood, with Jurkat cell RNA spiked in. As for subset: FACS-sorted CD8+CD4-CCR7+CD45RA+ naive T cells. CDR3 region: CASSPISYEQYF. The CDR3 DNA is TGTGCCAGCAGCCCGATCTCCTACGAGCAGTACTTC.